Below, 25 T cell receptor beta chains from the same sample are listed, as sequenced in a study of neoadjuvant nivolumab and ipilimumab in lung cancer. Sequencing used immunoSEQ multiplex PCR; TCRdb keeps in-frame clones, though not all of them. The sample includes 40,000 to 55,000 clones, 75% to 90% seen only once; the top ten take about 4%. This sample comprised blood, obtained before neoadjuvant nivolumab, alone or with ipilimumab. These receptors came from an adult with non-small cell lung cancer. Some clones in this sample may be carry-over from other donors' samples.

The chain employs TRBV7-9 and TRBJ1-1, with D tentatively TRBD1 (5 bases). Deletions cut 5 bases from V and 4 bases from J, with 23 bases between. CDR1 is SEHNR, CDR2 FQNEAQ, per germline (reference sequence). This CDR3 is built from 17 residues. The DNA for the CDR3 is TGTGCCAGCAGCCTCCCGGGGGGAGGGTTGAAGGTCACTGAAGCTTTCTTT. The encoded protein is CASSLPGGGLKVTEAFF.

This clone was counted a single time. The chain is built from TRBV4-1 and TRBJ2-4; 8 bases map to TRBD2. The CDR3 totals 15 residues. CDR1 is MGHRA and CDR2 is YSYEKL in the germline V gene. V lost 2 bases to trimming and J lost 12 bases; unmatched junction nucleotides: 12. The CDR3 loop is CASSQSPGLVVNQYF. The CDR3 nucleotides are TGCGCCAGCAGCCAAAGCCCGGGACTAGTGGTGAATCAGTACTTC.

This clone was seen once. The J gene is TRBJ2-6, the V gene TRBV5-4; D gene unclear. The length of the CDR3 is 16 residues. Trimming pared 6 bases from V and 0 bases from J, leaving 13 bases between. Germline V gene sequence: CDR1 SGHNT, CDR2 YYREEE (reference sequence). CDR3 DNA sequence: TGTGCCAGCACCGACAAACGGAGCTCTGGGGCCAACGTCCTGACTTTC. It yields the protein CASTDKRSSGANVLTF.

This clone came up once. This chain joins TRBV5-5 and TRBJ2-5, with TRBD1 matching over 9 bases. Germline assignment: CDR1 SGHKS and CDR2 YYEKEE (reference sequence). J gave up 4 bases and V 6 bases, and 7 bases lay outside the gene matches. CDR3 length equals 14 residues. The CDR3 DNA is TGTGCCAGCAACGCGGGACAGGGTATAGAGACCCAGTACTTC. It codes for CASNAGQGIETQYF.

This rearrangement joins TRBV5-1 to TRBJ1-1; 7 positions match TRBD1. Germline V gives CDR1 SGHRS, CDR2 YFSETQ. The V gene end was trimmed by 0 bases and the J gene end by 11 bases; junction bases not matched to a gene: 4. There are 12 residues in the CDR3. The CDR3 nucleotides are TGCGCCAGCAGCTTGGAGGGGGCTCTGGCTTTCTTT. Protein product: CASSLEGALAFF.

This clone was counted a single time. The chain couples TRBV9 to TRBJ1-1, with 9 nucleotides matching TRBD1. V shed 4 bases and J 4 bases; nucleotides not matched to a gene: 8. The CDR3 is 15 amino acids. Germline V CDR1 and CDR2: SGDLS, YYNGEE. This chain's CDR3 is CASSPRTGEGTEAFF. Written as DNA, the CDR3 is TGTGCCAGCAGCCCCCGGACAGGGGAAGGCACTGAAGCTTTCTTT.

This clone has just one count. The V gene is TRBV7-2, the J gene TRBJ2-5; D is unclear. With 5 bases removed from V and 7 bases from J, the gap between germline ends came to 8 bases. Germline CDR1 and CDR2: SGHTA and FQGNSA. The CDR3 spans 11 residues. CDR3 sequence (DNA): TGTGCCAGCAGCGCCCGCGTGACCCAGTACTTC. It yields the protein CASSARVTQYF.

The V gene is TRBV5-1, the J gene TRBJ2-1; 10 nucleotides align to TRBD2. With V trimmed by 2 bases and J by 4 bases, 3 bases remained unmatched. The germline gives CDR1 SGHRS, CDR2 YFSETQ. The CDR3 contains 15 residues. The CDR3 reads CASSFASGSYNEQFF. CDR3 coding DNA: TGCGCCAGCAGCTTCGCTAGCGGGAGTTACAATGAGCAGTTCTTC.

This clone is a singleton in its sample. The V and J genes are TRBV2 and TRBJ2-1; no definite D call. The V end lost 4 bases, the J end lost 8 bases, and 9 bases lay between the germline ends. Germline-derived CDR1 and CDR2 are SNHLY and FYNNEI. The CDR3 covers 12 residues. In DNA, the CDR3 is TGTGCCAGCAGTGGCATTATGCATGAGCAGTTCTTC. Its protein product is CASSGIMHEQFF. Using reference TRBV2 and TRBJ2-1 for the parts outside the CDR3, the full variable domain is EPEVTQTPSHQVTQMGQEVILRCVPISNHLYFYWYRQILGQKVEFLVSFYNNEISEKSEIFDDQFSVERPDGSNFTLKIRSTKLEDSAMYFCASSGIMHEQFFGPGTRLTVL.

CDR3 sequence (DNA): TGTGCCAGCAGCCGAGGGGAGGAGCAGTTCTTC. Its translation: CASSRGEEQFF. The J gene is TRBJ2-1, the V gene TRBV7-3; D tentatively reads TRBD1 or TRBD2 (5 bases each). The ends were cut back, 5 bases at V and 10 bases at J, with 9 bases in the middle. Germline CDR1 SGHTA, CDR2 FQGTGA. The CDR3 has 11 amino acids.

The V gene is TRBV4-1, the J gene TRBJ2-5; TRBD1 might be the D (5 bases). With 3 bases removed from V and 2 bases from J, the gap between germline ends came to 19 bases. The CDR3 spans 17 residues. Germline loops: CDR1 MGHRA, CDR2 YSYEKL. In DNA form, the CDR3 reads TGCGCCAGCAGCCATTCCCGACAGAGGTCCGGGCAAGAGACCCAGTACTTC. Translated, it gives CASSHSRQRSGQETQYF.

This clone was seen just once. The chain links TRBV7-2 to TRBJ1-5; no definite D call. The germline V gene encodes CDR1 SGHTA and CDR2 FQGNSA. V lost 1 base and J 2 bases, leaving 9 bases between the germline ends. The CDR3 spans 15 residues. Here the CDR3 DNA reads TGTGCCAGCAGCTTAGAGGGTGGAGGCAATCAGCCCCAGCATTTT. It codes for CASSLEGGGNQPQHF. Filled out from reference TRBV7-2 and TRBJ1-5, the complete variable domain reads GAGVSQSPSNKVTEKGKDVELRCDPISGHTALYWYRQSLGQGLEFLIYFQGNSAPDKSGLPSDRFSAERTGGSVSTLTIQRTQQEDSAVYLCASSLEGGGNQPQHFGDGTRLSIL.

This clone was picked up a small number of times. The gene calls are TRBV29-1 and TRBJ1-1; unclear D gene. The CDR3 has 10 residues. Germline loops: CDR1 SQVTM, CDR2 ANQGSEA. Trimming cost V 4 bases and J 4 bases, with 4 bases left between them. The CDR3 region is CSVALTEAFF. The CDR3 bases are TGCAGCGTTGCCCTCACTGAAGCTTTCTTT.

The gene calls are TRBV9 and TRBJ2-7; tentative D call: TRBD1 (6 bases). The V end lost 0 bases, the J end lost 6 bases, and 13 bases lay between the germline ends. The CDR3 is 14 residues long. Germline-derived CDR1 and CDR2 are SGDLS and YYNGEE. CDR3 sequence: CASSVEVFRGEQYF. CDR3 DNA: TGTGCCAGCAGCGTAGAGGTATTCAGGGGCGAGCAGTACTTC.

The chain links TRBV19 to TRBJ2-3, with D perhaps given as TRBD1 or TRBD2 (6 bases each). The germline V gene encodes CDR1 LNHDA and CDR2 SQIVND (reference sequence). The CDR3 has 16 amino acids. Trimming took off 3 bases at V and 2 bases at J, with 15 bases between the two ends. The CDR3 sequence: CASSIEGGYSTDTQYF. CDR3 nucleotide sequence: TGTGCCAGTAGTATCGAGGGGGGCTACTCCACAGATACGCAGTATTTT.

This clone was seen only a few times. This chain links TRBV5-1 with TRBJ2-3, with 8 positions matching TRBD2. Germline CDR1 reads SGHRS; CDR2 reads YFSETQ. The trim removed 3 bases at V and 2 bases at J, leaving 5 bases unmatched. This CDR3 is built from 15 residues. This chain's CDR3 is CASSSTSENTDTQYF. The CDR3 DNA is TGCGCCAGCAGCTCGACTAGCGAAAACACAGATACGCAGTATTTT.

This chain joins TRBV5-4 and TRBJ2-2; D is unresolved. The V end lost 2 bases, the J end lost 4 bases, and 6 bases lay between the germline ends. Germline lookup yields CDR1 SGHNT and CDR2 YYREEE (reference sequence). The CDR3 has 13 amino acids. The CDR3 nucleotides read TGTGCCAGCAGCTTTGACTTCACCGGGGAGCTGTTTTTT. Its translation: CASSFDFTGELFF.

The chain combines TRBV29-1 with TRBJ1-1, with D tentatively TRBD1 (6 bases). Germline CDR1 and CDR2: SQVTM and ANQGSEA. The V end was cut by 3 bases, the J end by 4 bases, with 12 bases between. This CDR3 region has 13 residues. CDR3 nucleotides: TGCAGCGTTGAGAGGGGGGAAGGCACTGAAGCTTTCTTT. Translating gives CSVERGEGTEAFF.

The rearrangement uses TRBV7-2 and TRBJ2-4; D possibly corresponds to TRBD2 (6 bases). The CDR3 runs to 13 residues. V lost 1 base to trimming and J lost 10 bases, with 11 bases between them. CDR1 SGHTA and CDR2 FQGNSA come from the germline V gene. As DNA, the CDR3 is TGTGCCAGCAGCTTAGGGCGTGGGGGGATTCAGTACTTC. Its protein product is CASSLGRGGIQYF.

This clone has just one count. The chain combines TRBV7-9 with TRBJ2-1; D is undetermined. This CDR3 is built from 14 residues. V lost 4 bases, J lost 7 bases, and 14 bases lay in between. Germline V lookup: CDR1 SEHNR, CDR2 FQNEAQ (reference sequence). CDR3 nucleotides: TGTGCCAGCAGCTCCTCCGGGCTGGGGAATGAGCAGTTCTTC. Protein: CASSSSGLGNEQFF.

The chain uses TRBV5-1 and TRBJ2-3, with a possible D match to TRBD1 (5 bases). The length of the CDR3 is 14 residues. Germline CDR1 and CDR2: SGHRS and YFSETQ. V was trimmed by 0 bases and J by 0 bases, leaving 5 bases between them. This CDR3 is CASSLGQSTDTQYF. Here the CDR3 DNA reads TGCGCCAGCAGCTTGGGACAGAGCACAGATACGCAGTATTTT.

This chain links TRBV5-1 with TRBJ2-5; no clear D. The CDR3 has 17 residues. The V gene lost 2 bases and the J gene lost 5 bases, with 22 bases spanning the gap. The germline V gene encodes CDR1 SGHRS and CDR2 YFSETQ. The CDR3 DNA reads as TGCGCCAGCAGCTTCATATCCGGGCCCTTATCCAGCGAGACCCAGTACTTC. Protein sequence: CASSFISGPLSSETQYF.

This chain connects TRBV11-3 to TRBJ2-1, with 14 bases lining up with TRBD2. Germline V gives CDR1 SGHNT, CDR2 YENEEA. Trimming cost V 5 bases and J 9 bases; bases outside gene matches: 6. The CDR3 length is 15 residues. The CDR3 DNA reads TGTGCCAGCAGCCCCGGGACTAGCGGGAGAGGTGAGCAGTTCTTC. It specifies CASSPGTSGRGEQFF.

This sequence joins TRBV5-8 and TRBJ1-5; no clear D. Between the trimmed V and J ends, which lost 0 bases and 4 bases, there was a span of 8 bases. This CDR3 is built from 14 residues. Per germline, CDR1 SGHTS and CDR2 YDEGEE. The chain's CDR3 is CASSLAMQNQPQHF. The CDR3 DNA follows: TGTGCCAGCAGCTTGGCCATGCAGAATCAGCCCCAGCATTTT.

The chain has TRBV5-6 and TRBJ2-4, with 8 bases identical to TRBD1. This CDR3 spans 16 amino acids. Germline V lookup: CDR1 SGHDT, CDR2 YYEEEE. The J segment lost 3 bases and the V segment lost 1 base, leaving 6 bases of the junction unmatched. In nucleotides, the CDR3 is TGTGCCAGCAGCTTGTCAGGGGGCGAAGGCAAAAACATTCAGTACTTC. Its protein product is CASSLSGGEGKNIQYF.